This TCR beta chain was recorded in a study of post-analysis software for immune sequencing data. General study points: Five TRBV segments occurring more often in patients than controls included TRBV5-6, TRBV5-1 and TRBV20-1.

TCR beta cDNA libraries included unique molecular identifiers. From roughly 1 to 10 million T cells, roughly 0.5 million cDNA molecules were obtained. TCRdb passed the PCR reads through MiXCR, listing each CDR3 protein once. The repertoire holds 740,000 or so distinct CDR3 sequences, with roughly half as singletons. The germline CDR1 and CDR2 sequences are MDHEN and SYDVKM. V lost 5 bases to trimming and J lost 3 bases; unmatched junction nucleotides: 4. The CDR3 consists of 14 residues. This clonotype was seen more than once but under ten times. Its antigen is as yet unknown. V and J are TRBV28 and TRBJ2-1; 7 positions agree with TRBD1. The source of this sequence is a girl between 5 and 17 years old with multiple sclerosis. Sequencing input: blood. CDR3 nucleotides: TGTGCCAGCAGTCCGGGACAGAACTACAATGAGCAGTTCTTC. It codes for CASSPGQNYNEQFF.